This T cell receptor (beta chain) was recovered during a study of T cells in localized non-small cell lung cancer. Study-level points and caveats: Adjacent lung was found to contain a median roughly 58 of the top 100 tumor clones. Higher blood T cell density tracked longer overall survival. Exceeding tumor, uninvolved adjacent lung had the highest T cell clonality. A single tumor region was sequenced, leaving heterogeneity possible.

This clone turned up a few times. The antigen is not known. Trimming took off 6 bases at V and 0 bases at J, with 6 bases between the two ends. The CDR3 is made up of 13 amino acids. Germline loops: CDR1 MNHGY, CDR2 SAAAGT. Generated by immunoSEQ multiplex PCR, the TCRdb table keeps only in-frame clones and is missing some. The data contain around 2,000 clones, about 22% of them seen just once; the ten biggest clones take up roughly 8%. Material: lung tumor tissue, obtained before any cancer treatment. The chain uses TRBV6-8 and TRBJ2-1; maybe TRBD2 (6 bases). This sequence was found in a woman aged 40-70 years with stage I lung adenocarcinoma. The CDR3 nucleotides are TGTGCCAGCAGGGGGGGCTCCTACAATGAGCAGTTCTTC. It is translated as CASRGGSYNEQFF.